This TCR beta chain is from a study of blood T cell repertoires in COVID-19. Per the study methods: Amplifying reference gene primers gave estimates of nucleated cell counts. Profiled with immunoSEQ multiplex PCR; TCRdb holds only in-frame clones, not every one. V and J calls and clone size are as listed in that table; D and trimming were resolved from the DNA. In the table there are roughly 200,000 clones, over 70% of which are singletons. V lost 6 bases and J lost 3; bases outside the gene matches: 4. Germline V gives CDR1 MNHEY, CDR2 SMNVEV (reference sequence). This CDR3 is built from 13 residues.

This receptor was taken from a middle-aged woman with COVID-19, enrolled during active disease. The V and J genes are TRBV27 and TRBJ2-7; TRBD1 matches at 8 bases. The sequencing input was peripheral blood. The DNA for the CDR3 is TGTGCCAGCAGGCGGACAGGGCGCTACGAGCAGTACTTC. Amino acid sequence: CASRRTGRYEQYF.